This TCR beta chain was observed in a study of control samples from healthy donors and cancer patients. Germline V gene data show CDR1 as MNHEY and CDR2 as SMNVEV (reference sequence). V shed 4 bases and J shed 0 bases, with 4 bases lying between them. This CDR3 is built from 14 residues. Produced via immunoSEQ multiplex PCR; TCRdb's table is partial and in-frame only. The sample holds roughly 63,000 clones, around 89% seen once. The chain has TRBV27 and TRBJ1-6; D not resolved. The sample was PBMCs. The source of this sequence is a man aged 55 to 70 with colorectal cancer. This CDR3 reads CASSSSSYNSPLHF. The CDR3 nucleotides are TGTGCCAGCAGTTCCAGCTCCTATAATTCACCCCTCCACTTT.